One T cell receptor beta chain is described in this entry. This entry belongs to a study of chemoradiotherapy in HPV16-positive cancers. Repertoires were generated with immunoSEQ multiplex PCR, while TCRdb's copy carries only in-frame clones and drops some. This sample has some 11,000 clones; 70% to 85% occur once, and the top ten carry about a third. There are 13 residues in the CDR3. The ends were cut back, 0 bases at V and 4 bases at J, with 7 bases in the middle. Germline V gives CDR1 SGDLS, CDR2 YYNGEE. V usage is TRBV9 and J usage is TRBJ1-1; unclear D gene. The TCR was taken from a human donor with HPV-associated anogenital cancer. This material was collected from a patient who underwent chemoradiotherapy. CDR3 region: CASSVVGRTEAFF. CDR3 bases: TGTGCCAGCAGCGTAGTTGGCCGCACTGAAGCTTTCTTT.